This T cell receptor beta chain was sequenced for a study of shared clonotypes between healthy human individuals. Adult donors, all healthy and HIV-negative, had no recent acute infections or vaccinations. This CDR3 spans 17 amino acids. Between the trimmed V and J ends, which lost 7 bases and 0 bases, there was a span of 19 bases. Germline assignment: CDR1 MNHNS and CDR2 SASEGT. Per the study methods: ImmunoSEQ only sent back junction sequences with no quality scores, so filtering was done differently. The table came from immunoSEQ multiplex PCR; TCRdb's copy has only in-frame clones and leaves some out. V and J calls and clone size follow that table, whereas D and trimming were derived from the DNA. This repertoire shows about 680,000 clones, 73% found once; its top ten account for roughly 2%. General observations from the study: Non-shared clonotypes showed lower generation probabilities than clonotypes common to all four donors.

This clone occurred a few times. The target antigen is unknown. The TCR sequence derives from a young woman in good health. V is TRBV6-1 and J is TRBJ2-4; tentatively, D is TRBD1 (6 bases). Sequenced: memory CD4+ T cells sorted from blood. Sample subset: CD45RA-negative fraction. CDR3 DNA sequence: TGTGCCAGCACTGATGGGACACGTGCTTTAGCCAAAAACATTCAGTACTTC. Residues: CASTDGTRALAKNIQYF.